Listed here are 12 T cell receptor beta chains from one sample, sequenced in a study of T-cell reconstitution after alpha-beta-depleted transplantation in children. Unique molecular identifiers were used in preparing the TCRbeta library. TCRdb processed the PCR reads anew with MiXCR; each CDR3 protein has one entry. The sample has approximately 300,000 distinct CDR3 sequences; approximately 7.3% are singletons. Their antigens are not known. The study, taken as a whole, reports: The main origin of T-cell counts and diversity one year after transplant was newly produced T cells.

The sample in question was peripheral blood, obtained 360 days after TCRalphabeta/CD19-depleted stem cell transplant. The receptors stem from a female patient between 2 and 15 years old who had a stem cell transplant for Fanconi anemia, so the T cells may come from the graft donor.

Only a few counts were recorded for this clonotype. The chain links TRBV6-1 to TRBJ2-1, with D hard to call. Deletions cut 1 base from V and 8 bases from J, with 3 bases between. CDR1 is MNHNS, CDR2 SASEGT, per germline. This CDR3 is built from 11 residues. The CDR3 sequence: CASSEVDEQFF. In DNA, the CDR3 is TGTGCCAGCAGTGAAGTGGATGAGCAGTTCTTC.

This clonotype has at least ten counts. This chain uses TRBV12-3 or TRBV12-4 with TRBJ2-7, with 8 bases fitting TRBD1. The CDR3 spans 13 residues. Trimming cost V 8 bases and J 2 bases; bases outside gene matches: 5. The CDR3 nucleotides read TGTGCCAGCGCCGGGACAGGACCCTACGAGCAGTACTTC. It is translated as CASAGTGPYEQYF.

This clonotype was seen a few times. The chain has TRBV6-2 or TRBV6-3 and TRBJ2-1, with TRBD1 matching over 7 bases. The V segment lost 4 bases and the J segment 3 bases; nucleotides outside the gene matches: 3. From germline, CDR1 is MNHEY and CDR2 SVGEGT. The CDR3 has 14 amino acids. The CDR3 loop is CASSLTGFYNEQFF. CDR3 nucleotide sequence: TGTGCCAGCAGTTTGACAGGGTTCTACAATGAGCAGTTCTTC.

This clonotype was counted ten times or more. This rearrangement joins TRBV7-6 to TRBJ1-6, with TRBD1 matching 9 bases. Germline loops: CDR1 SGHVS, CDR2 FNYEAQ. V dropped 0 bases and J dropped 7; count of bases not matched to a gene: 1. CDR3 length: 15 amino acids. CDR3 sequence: CASSLATGGNSPLHF. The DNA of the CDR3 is TGTGCCAGCAGCTTAGCCACAGGGGGCAATTCACCCCTCCACTTT.

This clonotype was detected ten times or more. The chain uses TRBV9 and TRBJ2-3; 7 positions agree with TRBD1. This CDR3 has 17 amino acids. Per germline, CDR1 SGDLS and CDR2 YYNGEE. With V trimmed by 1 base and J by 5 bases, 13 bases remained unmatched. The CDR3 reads CASSVPTGTLTGDTQYF. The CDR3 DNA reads TGTGCCAGCAGCGTACCGACAGGGACACTCACGGGAGATACGCAGTATTTT.

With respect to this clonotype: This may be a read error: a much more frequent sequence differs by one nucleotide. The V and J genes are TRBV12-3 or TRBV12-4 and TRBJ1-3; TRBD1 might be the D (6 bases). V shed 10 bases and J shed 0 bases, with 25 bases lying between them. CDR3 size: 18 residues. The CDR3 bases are TGTGCCATCAGGCATCCGGCCGGACAGCGTAACTCTGGAAACACCATATATTTT. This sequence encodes CAIRHPAGQRNSGNTIYF.

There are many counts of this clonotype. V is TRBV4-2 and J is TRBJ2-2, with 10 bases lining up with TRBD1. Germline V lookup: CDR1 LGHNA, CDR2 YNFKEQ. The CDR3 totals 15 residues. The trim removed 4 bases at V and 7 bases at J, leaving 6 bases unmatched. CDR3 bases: TGTGCCAGCAGCCCTAGACAGGGGGCTATCGGGGAGCTGTTTTTT. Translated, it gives CASSPRQGAIGELFF.

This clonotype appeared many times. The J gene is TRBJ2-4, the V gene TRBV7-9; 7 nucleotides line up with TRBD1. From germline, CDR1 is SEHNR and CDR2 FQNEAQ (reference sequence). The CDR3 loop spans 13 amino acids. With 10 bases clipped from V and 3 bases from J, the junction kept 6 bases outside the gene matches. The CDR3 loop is CATTGTDKNIQYF. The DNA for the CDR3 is TGTGCCACTACCGGGACAGACAAAAACATTCAGTACTTC.

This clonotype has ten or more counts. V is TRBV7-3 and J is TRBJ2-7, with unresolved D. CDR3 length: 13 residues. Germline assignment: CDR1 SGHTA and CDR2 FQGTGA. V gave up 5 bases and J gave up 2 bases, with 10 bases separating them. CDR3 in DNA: TGTGCCAGCAGCCTTGACACAACCTACGAGCAGTACTTC. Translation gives CASSLDTTYEQYF.

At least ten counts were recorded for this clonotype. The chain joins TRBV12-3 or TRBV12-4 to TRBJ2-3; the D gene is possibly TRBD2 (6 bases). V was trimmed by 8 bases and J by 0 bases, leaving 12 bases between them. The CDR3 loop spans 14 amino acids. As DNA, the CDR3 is TGTGCCAGCTTACGGGACTCAAGCACAGATACGCAGTATTTT. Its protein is CASLRDSSTDTQYF.

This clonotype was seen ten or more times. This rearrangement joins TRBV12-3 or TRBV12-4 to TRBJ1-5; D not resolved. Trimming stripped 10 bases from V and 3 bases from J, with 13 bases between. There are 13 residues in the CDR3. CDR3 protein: CATVGLINQPQHF. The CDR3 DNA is TGTGCCACCGTCGGACTGATCAATCAGCCCCAGCATTTT.

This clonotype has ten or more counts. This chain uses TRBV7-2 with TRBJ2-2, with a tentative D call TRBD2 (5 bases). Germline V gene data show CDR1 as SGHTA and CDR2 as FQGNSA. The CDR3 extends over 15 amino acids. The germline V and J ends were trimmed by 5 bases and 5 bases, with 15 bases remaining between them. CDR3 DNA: TGTGCCAGCAGCACCAAGCTAGCTCGGACCGGGGAGCTGTTTTTT. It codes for CASSTKLARTGELFF.